This is a list of T cell receptor beta chains from one sample in a study of T-cell reconstitution after alpha-beta-depleted transplantation in children. TCRdb reprocessed the PCR reads via MiXCR and lists one record per CDR3 protein. The top ten clones hold 13% of a sample with some 190,000 distinct CDR3 sequences, 11% of them seen once. Here the sequenced sample was PBMCs, taken before TCRalphabeta/CD19-depleted stem cell transplant. The source is a boy younger than 10 with acute myeloid leukemia, due to receive a stem cell transplant. Both conserved end residues are part of each CDR3. D genes are given only for firm matches. The size field is filled for only some rows; it gives once, few, many or a size class.

v_gene: TRBV5-1
d_gene: NA
j_gene: TRBJ1-2
abundance: many
CDR3nt: TGCGCCAGCAGCTTGGCACAGAACTATGGCTACACCTTC
CDR3aa: CASSLAQNYGYTF

v_gene: TRBV5-5
d_gene: NA
j_gene: TRBJ2-6
abundance: many
CDR3nt: TGTGCCAGCAGCTTAGGAGGGGCCGGGGCCAACGTCCTGACTTTC
CDR3aa: CASSLGGAGANVLTF

v_gene: TRBV20-1
d_gene: NA
j_gene: TRBJ2-1
abundance: many
CDR3nt: TGCAGTGCTAGGGGGGAAGGGGACTACAATGAGCAGTTCTTC
CDR3aa: CSARGEGDYNEQFF

v_gene: TRBV28
d_gene: TRBD1
j_gene: TRBJ1-3
abundance: many
CDR3nt: TGTGCCAGCAGACGCCCAGGGGGCTCCTCTGGAAACACCATATATTTT
CDR3aa: CASRRPGGSSGNTIYF

v_gene: TRBV19
d_gene: NA
j_gene: TRBJ2-1
abundance: NA
CDR3nt: TGTGCCAGTAGTATAGATCGGACTGACAATGAGCAGTTCTTC
CDR3aa: CASSIDRTDNEQFF

v_gene: TRBV5-1
d_gene: TRBD1
j_gene: TRBJ1-1
abundance: many
CDR3nt: TGCGCCAGCAGCTTGAGTTTTACAGGGGTCGGCGGCACTGAAGCTTTCTTT
CDR3aa: CASSLSFTGVGGTEAFF

v_gene: TRBV4-2
d_gene: NA
j_gene: TRBJ2-3
abundance: many
CDR3nt: TGTGCCAGCAGCCAAGGAGGCGGGGGCCGCACAGATACGCAGTATTTT
CDR3aa: CASSQGGGGRTDTQYF

v_gene: TRBV5-1
d_gene: NA
j_gene: TRBJ1-4
abundance: many
CDR3nt: TGCGCCAGCAGCTTGAATGTGAATGAAAAACTGTTTTTT
CDR3aa: CASSLNVNEKLFF

v_gene: TRBV6-5
d_gene: TRBD1
j_gene: TRBJ1-1
abundance: many
CDR3nt: TGTGCCAGCAGTTTCGGACAGGGGAGCACTGAAGCTTTCTTT
CDR3aa: CASSFGQGSTEAFF

v_gene: TRBV7-9
d_gene: TRBD2
j_gene: TRBJ2-7
abundance: many
CDR3nt: TGTGCCAGCAGCCCCGCGCGGGAGGACTACGAGCAGTACTTC
CDR3aa: CASSPAREDYEQYF

v_gene: TRBV12-3/TRBV12-4
d_gene: NA
j_gene: TRBJ2-1
abundance: many
CDR3nt: TGTGCCATCAGTTTCCGCCATAAGGACAATGAGCAGTTCTTC
CDR3aa: CAISFRHKDNEQFF

v_gene: TRBV27
d_gene: NA
j_gene: TRBJ1-1
abundance: few
CDR3nt: TGTGCCTCGCGGGGGGCTCAAGACACTGAAGCTTTCTTT
CDR3aa: CASRGAQDTEAFF

v_gene: TRBV10-3
d_gene: NA
j_gene: TRBJ1-6
abundance: many
CDR3nt: TGTGCCATCAGTGAGGTCAGCTATTCACCCCTCCACTTT
CDR3aa: CAISEVSYSPLHF

v_gene: TRBV28
d_gene: TRBD1
j_gene: TRBJ2-7
abundance: few
CDR3nt: TGTGCCAGCAGCACCGATGGACAGGCGACCTACGAGCAGTACTTC
CDR3aa: CASSTDGQATYEQYF

v_gene: TRBV6-5
d_gene: TRBD1
j_gene: TRBJ2-5
abundance: many
CDR3nt: TGTGCCAGCAGTTACCCCGGACAGGGACAAGAGACCCAGTACTTC
CDR3aa: CASSYPGQGQETQYF

v_gene: TRBV20-1
d_gene: NA
j_gene: TRBJ2-3
abundance: NA
CDR3nt: TGCAGTGCTAGGGCTAGAAGTTTTAGGGTCACAGATACGCAGTATTTT
CDR3aa: CSARARSFRVTDTQYF

v_gene: TRBV20-1
d_gene: TRBD1
j_gene: TRBJ1-5
abundance: many
CDR3nt: TGCAGTGCTAGAGACTCTTACCGACAGGGGGCGTTCGGCAATCAGCCCCAGCATTTT
CDR3aa: CSARDSYRQGAFGNQPQHF

v_gene: TRBV11-3
d_gene: TRBD2
j_gene: TRBJ2-1
abundance: few
CDR3nt: TGTGCCAGCAGCTTAGGTTCGGGGGGGCAAAATGAGCAGTTCTTC
CDR3aa: CASSLGSGGQNEQFF

v_gene: TRBV6-5
d_gene: TRBD2
j_gene: TRBJ2-7
abundance: many
CDR3nt: TGTGCCAGCAGTTACGCACAGGGCCTAGCGGGAGGCGTGCAGTACTTC
CDR3aa: CASSYAQGLAGGVQYF

v_gene: TRBV6-1
d_gene: NA
j_gene: TRBJ1-1
abundance: NA
CDR3nt: TGTGCCAGCAGCCGGGACGGTCGGGGCGGGGGCACTGAAGCTTTCTTT
CDR3aa: CASSRDGRGGGTEAFF

v_gene: TRBV20-1
d_gene: NA
j_gene: TRBJ2-2
abundance: many
CDR3nt: TGCAGTGCTAGAGATTTGGTGGCGGCGAACACCGGGGAGCTGTTTTTT
CDR3aa: CSARDLVAANTGELFF

v_gene: TRBV12-3/TRBV12-4
d_gene: NA
j_gene: TRBJ1-2
abundance: many
CDR3nt: TGTGCCAGCAGTTTCGGGGATGGCGGCTACACCTTC
CDR3aa: CASSFGDGGYTF

v_gene: TRBV3-1
d_gene: TRBD2
j_gene: TRBJ2-5
abundance: few
CDR3nt: TGTCCCAGCAGCCAAGCGGCTAGCGGGAGACAAGAGACCCAGTACTTC
CDR3aa: CPSSQAASGRQETQYF

v_gene: TRBV28
d_gene: NA
j_gene: TRBJ2-2
abundance: many
CDR3nt: TGTGCCAGCAGTTTAAAACTCCGGGGGACTTTAAACACCGGGGAGCTGTTTTTT
CDR3aa: CASSLKLRGTLNTGELFF

v_gene: TRBV12-3/TRBV12-4
d_gene: TRBD1
j_gene: TRBJ1-1
abundance: many
CDR3nt: TGTGCCAGCAGTGCCCCGGACAGGACCACTGAAGCTTTCTTT
CDR3aa: CASSAPDRTTEAFF

v_gene: TRBV14
d_gene: NA
j_gene: TRBJ1-2
abundance: NA
CDR3nt: TGTGCCAGCAGCCAGGCTGGACACTTCTATGGCTACACCTTC
CDR3aa: CASSQAGHFYGYTF

v_gene: TRBV6-5
d_gene: NA
j_gene: TRBJ2-5
abundance: many
CDR3nt: TGTGCCAGCAGGACCCAGGGGGAGACCCAGTACTTC
CDR3aa: CASRTQGETQYF

v_gene: TRBV6-5
d_gene: TRBD2
j_gene: TRBJ2-5
abundance: many
CDR3nt: TGTGCCAGCAGCCCCCGAAGAGCGGGGGAGGTGAAAGAGACCCAGTACTTC
CDR3aa: CASSPRRAGEVKETQYF

v_gene: TRBV18
d_gene: NA
j_gene: TRBJ1-6
abundance: NA
CDR3nt: TGTGCCAGCTCACAGGGGGAATCACCCCTCCACTTT
CDR3aa: CASSQGESPLHF

v_gene: TRBV7-8
d_gene: NA
j_gene: TRBJ2-1
abundance: many
CDR3nt: TGTGCCAGCAGCTCTGAAGGGGGGGCGGGTACGTTCTTC
CDR3aa: CASSSEGGAGTFF

v_gene: TRBV29-1
d_gene: TRBD1
j_gene: TRBJ2-7
abundance: many
CDR3nt: TGCAGCGTTGCCGTCCCCGACAGGGTCTACGAGCAGTACTTC
CDR3aa: CSVAVPDRVYEQYF

v_gene: TRBV13
d_gene: NA
j_gene: TRBJ1-2
abundance: NA
CDR3nt: TGTGCCAGCAGCTACCGGTCGGGCGGGCACTATGGCTACACCTTC
CDR3aa: CASSYRSGGHYGYTF

v_gene: TRBV12-3/TRBV12-4
d_gene: NA
j_gene: TRBJ1-2
abundance: many
CDR3nt: TGTGCCAGCAGTTTACGGGGGGACTATGGCTACACCTTC
CDR3aa: CASSLRGDYGYTF

v_gene: TRBV2
d_gene: TRBD1
j_gene: TRBJ2-1
abundance: many
CDR3nt: TGTGCCAGCAGAGAGACAGGGGGTATTGGGAATGAGCAGTTCTTC
CDR3aa: CASRETGGIGNEQFF

v_gene: TRBV15
d_gene: NA
j_gene: TRBJ1-6
abundance: many
CDR3nt: TGTGCCACCAGCAGAGGTCTAGGGGGAGCTAGGAATTCACCCCTCCACTTT
CDR3aa: CATSRGLGGARNSPLHF

v_gene: TRBV10-3
d_gene: NA
j_gene: TRBJ1-2
abundance: many
CDR3nt: TGTGCCATCACGACAGAGAACTATGGCTACACCTTC
CDR3aa: CAITTENYGYTF

v_gene: TRBV9
d_gene: NA
j_gene: TRBJ2-1
abundance: many
CDR3nt: TGTGCCAGCAGCGTAGCGAGTGGGGCGGCCACCTCCTACAATGAGCAGTTCTTC
CDR3aa: CASSVASGAATSYNEQFF

v_gene: TRBV7-9
d_gene: NA
j_gene: TRBJ2-3
abundance: many
CDR3nt: TGTGCCAGCAGCTTAGTTGCAGGGGGAGGAGATACGCAGTATTTT
CDR3aa: CASSLVAGGGDTQYF

v_gene: TRBV15
d_gene: NA
j_gene: TRBJ2-1
abundance: many
CDR3nt: TGTGCCACCAGCAGGGACATTTACTCCTACAATGAGCAGTTCTTC
CDR3aa: CATSRDIYSYNEQFF

v_gene: TRBV5-1
d_gene: NA
j_gene: TRBJ2-3
abundance: many
CDR3nt: TGCGCCAGCAGCGTCCGGACCTCCACAGATACGCAGTATTTT
CDR3aa: CASSVRTSTDTQYF

v_gene: TRBV6-6
d_gene: NA
j_gene: TRBJ1-2
abundance: many
CDR3nt: TGTGCCAGCAGGTCACAAAGGGCCCATGGCTACACCTTC
CDR3aa: CASRSQRAHGYTF

v_gene: TRBV20-1
d_gene: NA
j_gene: TRBJ2-7
abundance: many
CDR3nt: TGCAGTGCTAGAGACGCCGACGACCCCAAAGGGAACGAGCAGTACTTC
CDR3aa: CSARDADDPKGNEQYF

v_gene: TRBV20-1
d_gene: NA
j_gene: TRBJ1-6
abundance: many
CDR3nt: TGCAGTGCTAGAGAGGGGGCGGAGAATTCACCCCTCCACTTT
CDR3aa: CSAREGAENSPLHF

v_gene: TRBV7-8
d_gene: NA
j_gene: TRBJ1-1
abundance: many
CDR3nt: TGTGCCAGCAGCTTAGTAACAGGGAGAACTGAAGCTTTCTTT
CDR3aa: CASSLVTGRTEAFF

v_gene: TRBV28
d_gene: TRBD1
j_gene: TRBJ1-6
abundance: many
CDR3nt: TGTGCCAGCAGTACCGGGGACAGGAATAATTCACCCCTCCACTTT
CDR3aa: CASSTGDRNNSPLHF

v_gene: TRBV18
d_gene: NA
j_gene: TRBJ2-1
abundance: many
CDR3nt: TGTGCCAGCTCACCACAGAGTAGCTCCTACAATGAGCAGTTCTTC
CDR3aa: CASSPQSSSYNEQFF

v_gene: TRBV15
d_gene: TRBD2
j_gene: TRBJ2-5
abundance: many
CDR3nt: TGTGCCACCAGTCCTCAACTAGCGGGGGCCCCAGAGACCCAGTACTTC
CDR3aa: CATSPQLAGAPETQYF

v_gene: TRBV2
d_gene: NA
j_gene: TRBJ2-6
abundance: many
CDR3nt: TGTGCCAGCAGTGAAGAGGGGGGGGCTGGGGCCAACGTCCTGACTTTC
CDR3aa: CASSEEGGAGANVLTF

v_gene: TRBV5-1
d_gene: NA
j_gene: TRBJ2-5
abundance: many
CDR3nt: TGCGCCAGCAGCACACCCGACGCTGACACCCAAGAGACCCAGTACTTC
CDR3aa: CASSTPDADTQETQYF

v_gene: TRBV12-3/TRBV12-4
d_gene: NA
j_gene: TRBJ1-2
abundance: many
CDR3nt: TGTGCCAGCAGTTTAATCGGCGGAAACTATGGCTACACCTTC
CDR3aa: CASSLIGGNYGYTF

v_gene: TRBV28
d_gene: TRBD2
j_gene: TRBJ2-1
abundance: many
CDR3nt: TGTGCCACCCCTCTTTTGGGGGAGGGCCAGCCCGAGCAGTTCTTC
CDR3aa: CATPLLGEGQPEQFF